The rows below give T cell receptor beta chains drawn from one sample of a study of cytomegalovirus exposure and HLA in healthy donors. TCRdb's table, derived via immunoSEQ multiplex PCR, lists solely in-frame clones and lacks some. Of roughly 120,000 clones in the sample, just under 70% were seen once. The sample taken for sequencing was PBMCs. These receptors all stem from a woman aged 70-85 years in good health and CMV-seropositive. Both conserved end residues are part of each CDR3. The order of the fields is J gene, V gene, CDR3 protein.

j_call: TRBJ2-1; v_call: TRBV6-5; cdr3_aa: CASKRGHYNEQFF
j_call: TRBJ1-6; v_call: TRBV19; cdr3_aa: CASSIAGGWENSPLHF
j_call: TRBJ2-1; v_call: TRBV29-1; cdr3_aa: CSTSSNEQFF
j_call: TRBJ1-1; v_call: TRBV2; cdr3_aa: CASTMTGMNTEAFF
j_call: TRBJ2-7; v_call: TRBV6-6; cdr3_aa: CASRTTGADYEQYF
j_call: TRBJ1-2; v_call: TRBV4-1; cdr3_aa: CASSQEAAAGANYGYTF
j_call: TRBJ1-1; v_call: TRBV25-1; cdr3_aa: CASSKPEGRGTEAFF
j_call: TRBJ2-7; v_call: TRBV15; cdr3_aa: CATSKEHTYEQYF
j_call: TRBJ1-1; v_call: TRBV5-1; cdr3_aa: CASSLDPRGMNTEAFF
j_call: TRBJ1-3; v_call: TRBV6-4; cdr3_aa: CASSQTGAPGNTIYF
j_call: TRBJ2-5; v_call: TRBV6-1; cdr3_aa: CASSEGAMGRTQTQYF
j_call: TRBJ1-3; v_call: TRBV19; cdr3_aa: CASSSRTSSSGNTIYF
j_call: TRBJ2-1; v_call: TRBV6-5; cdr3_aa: CASSAGTGKVNEQFF
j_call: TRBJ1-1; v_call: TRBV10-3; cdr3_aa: CAISGGQGHNTEAFF
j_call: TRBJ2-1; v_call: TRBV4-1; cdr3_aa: CASSQSGTVLNEQFF
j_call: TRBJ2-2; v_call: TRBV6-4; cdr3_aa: CASSDERGIGELFF
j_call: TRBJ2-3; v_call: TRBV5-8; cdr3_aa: CASSLSDTDTQYF
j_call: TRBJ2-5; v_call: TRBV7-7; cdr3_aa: CASSPITGLQETQYF
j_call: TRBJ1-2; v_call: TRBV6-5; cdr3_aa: CASRTGTGSLGYTF
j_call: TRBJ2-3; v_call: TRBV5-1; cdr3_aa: CASSLGSGGGTDTQYF
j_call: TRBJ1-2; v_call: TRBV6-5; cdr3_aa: CASNRGGSNYGYTF
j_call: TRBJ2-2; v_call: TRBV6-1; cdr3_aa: CASSEDPGLATGELFF
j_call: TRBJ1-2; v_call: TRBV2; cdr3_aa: CASSLTGGLYGYTF
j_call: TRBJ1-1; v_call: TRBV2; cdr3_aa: CASSLLGTEAFF
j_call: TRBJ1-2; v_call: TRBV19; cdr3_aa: CASSIGTKYGYTF
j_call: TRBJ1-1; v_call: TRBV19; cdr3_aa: CASGITGTNTEAFF